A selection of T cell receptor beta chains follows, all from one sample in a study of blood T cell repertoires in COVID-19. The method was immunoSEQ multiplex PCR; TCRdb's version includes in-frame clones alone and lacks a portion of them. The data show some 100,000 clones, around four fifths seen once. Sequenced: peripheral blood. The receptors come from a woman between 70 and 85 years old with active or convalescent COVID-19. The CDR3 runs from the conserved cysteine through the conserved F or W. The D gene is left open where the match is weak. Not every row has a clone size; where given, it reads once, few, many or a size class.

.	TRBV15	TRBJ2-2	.	TGTGCCACCAGCAGAGACGTGGGAAAAGGCGGGCTCACCGGGGAGCTGTTTTTT	CATSRDVGKGGLTGELFF
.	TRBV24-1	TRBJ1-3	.	TGTGCCACCAGTGATTTGCCCAGGGATTACTCTGGAAACACCATATATTTT	CATSDLPRDYSGNTIYF
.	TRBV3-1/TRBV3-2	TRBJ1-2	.	TGTGCCAGCACCCGGGGTTCGACTAACTATGGCTACACCTTC	CASTRGSTNYGYTF
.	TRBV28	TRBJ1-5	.	TGTGCCAGCAGCCCCCCACAGGGCAGAGGGCAGCCCCAGCATTTT	CASSPPQGRGQPQHF
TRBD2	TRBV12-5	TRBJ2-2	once	TGTGCTAGTGCCCTAAGCGGGGTCAACACCGGGGAGCTGTTTTTT	CASALSGVNTGELFF
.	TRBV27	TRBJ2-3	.	TGTGCCAGCAGTACCGCGGAAGGCGCAGATACGCAGTATTTT	CASSTAEGADTQYF
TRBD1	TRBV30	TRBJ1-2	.	TGTGCCTGGAGGGAACCTAGACAGGGAAATTGGTATGGCTACACCTTC	CAWREPRQGNWYGYTF
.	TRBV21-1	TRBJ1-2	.	TGTGCCAGCAGCAAAGTTCGGACACAGGATCTCTATGGCTACACCTTC	CASSKVRTQDLYGYTF
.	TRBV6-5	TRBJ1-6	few	TGTGCCAGCGCCCGGGGGGGGGTAATGGATTCACCCCTCCACTTT	CASARGGVMDSPLHF
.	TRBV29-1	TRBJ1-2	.	TGCAGCTACAGGGACGCCGCGGGCTATGGCTACACCTTC	CSYRDAAGYGYTF
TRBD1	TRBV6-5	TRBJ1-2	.	TGTGCCAGCAGCCAACAGGGGGGCTACACCTTC	CASSQQGGYTF
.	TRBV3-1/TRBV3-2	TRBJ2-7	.	TGTGCCAGCAGCAATCGCTACGAGCAGTACTTC	CASSNRYEQYF
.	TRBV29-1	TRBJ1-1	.	TGCAGCGTTGTTAAAGACATGAACACTGAAGCTTTCTTT	CSVVKDMNTEAFF
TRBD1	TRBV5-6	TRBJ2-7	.	TGTGCCAGCAGCCCGCCCCCGGGACAGGCCCCTCGGTGGTACTTC	CASSPPPGQAPRWYF
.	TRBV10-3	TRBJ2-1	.	TGTGCCATCAGTGAGTCGACAGGTAACAATGAGCAGTTCTTC	CAISESTGNNEQFF
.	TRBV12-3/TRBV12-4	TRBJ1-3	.	TGTGCCAGCAGCTATGAATCTGGAAACACCATATATTTT	CASSYESGNTIYF